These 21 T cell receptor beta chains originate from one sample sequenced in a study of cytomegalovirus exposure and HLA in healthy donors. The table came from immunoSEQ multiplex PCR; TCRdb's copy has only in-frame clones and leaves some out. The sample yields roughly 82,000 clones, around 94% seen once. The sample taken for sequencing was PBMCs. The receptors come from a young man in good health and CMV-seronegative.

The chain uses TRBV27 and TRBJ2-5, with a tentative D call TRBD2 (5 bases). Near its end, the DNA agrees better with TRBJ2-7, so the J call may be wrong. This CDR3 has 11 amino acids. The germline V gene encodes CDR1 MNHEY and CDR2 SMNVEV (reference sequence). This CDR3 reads CASSTGYEQYF. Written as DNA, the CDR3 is TGTGCCAGCAGTACGGGGTACGAGCAGTACTTC.

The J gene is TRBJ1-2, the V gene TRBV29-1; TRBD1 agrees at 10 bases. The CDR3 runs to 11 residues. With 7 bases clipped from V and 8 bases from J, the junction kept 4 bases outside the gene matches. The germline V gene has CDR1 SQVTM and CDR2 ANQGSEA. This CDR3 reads CSAGTGAGYTF. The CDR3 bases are TGCAGCGCTGGGACAGGGGCGGGCTACACCTTC.

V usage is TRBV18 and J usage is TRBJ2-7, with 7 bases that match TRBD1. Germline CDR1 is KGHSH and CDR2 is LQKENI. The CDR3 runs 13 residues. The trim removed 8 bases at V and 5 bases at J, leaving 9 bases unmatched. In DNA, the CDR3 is TGTGCCAGCACAAAAACAGGGGTGGACGAGCAGTACTTC. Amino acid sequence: CASTKTGVDEQYF.

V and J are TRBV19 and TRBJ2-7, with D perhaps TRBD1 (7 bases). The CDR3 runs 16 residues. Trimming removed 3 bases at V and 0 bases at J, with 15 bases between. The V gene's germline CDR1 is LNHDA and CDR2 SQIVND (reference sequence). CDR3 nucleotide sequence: TGTGCCAGTAGTATTGGAGGGGGCAGGAGCTCCTACGAGCAGTACTTC. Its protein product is CASSIGGGRSSYEQYF.

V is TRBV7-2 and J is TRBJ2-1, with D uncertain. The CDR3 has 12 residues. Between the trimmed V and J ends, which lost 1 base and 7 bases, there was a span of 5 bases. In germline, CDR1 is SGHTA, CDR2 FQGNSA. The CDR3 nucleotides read TGTGCCAGCAGCTTAGTATATAATGAGCAGTTCTTC. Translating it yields CASSLVYNEQFF.

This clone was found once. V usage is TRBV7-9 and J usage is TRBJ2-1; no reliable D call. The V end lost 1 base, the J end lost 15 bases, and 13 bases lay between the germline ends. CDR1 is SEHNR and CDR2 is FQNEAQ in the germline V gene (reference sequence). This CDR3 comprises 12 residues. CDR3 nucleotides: TGTGCCAGCAGCTTAGGTATGAGTGATCTGTTCTTC. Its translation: CASSLGMSDLFF.

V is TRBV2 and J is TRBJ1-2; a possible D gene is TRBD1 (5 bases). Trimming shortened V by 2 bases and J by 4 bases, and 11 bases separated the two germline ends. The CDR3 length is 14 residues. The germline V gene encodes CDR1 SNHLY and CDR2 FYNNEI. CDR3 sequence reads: CASSEPGASYGYTF. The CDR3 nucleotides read TGTGCCAGCAGTGAACCTGGGGCTAGCTATGGCTACACCTTC.

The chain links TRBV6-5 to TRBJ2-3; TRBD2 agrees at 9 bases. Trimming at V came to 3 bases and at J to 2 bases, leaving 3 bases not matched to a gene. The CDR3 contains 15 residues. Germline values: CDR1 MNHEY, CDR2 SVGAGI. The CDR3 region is CASSYLAGVTDTQYF. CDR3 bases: TGTGCCAGCAGTTATTTAGCGGGGGTCACAGATACGCAGTATTTT.

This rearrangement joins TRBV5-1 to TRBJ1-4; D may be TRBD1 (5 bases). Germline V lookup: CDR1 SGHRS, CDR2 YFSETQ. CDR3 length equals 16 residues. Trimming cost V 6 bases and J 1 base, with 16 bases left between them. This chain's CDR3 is CASTFDWGGTNEKLFF. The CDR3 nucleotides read TGCGCCAGCACCTTCGATTGGGGGGGAACTAATGAAAAACTGTTTTTT.

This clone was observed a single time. CDR3 residues: CASSLGQDYGYTF. The CDR3 DNA follows: TGTGCCAGCAGCTTGGGACAGGACTATGGCTACACCTTC. The chain couples TRBV5-6 to TRBJ1-2, with D perhaps TRBD1 (6 bases). V lost 0 bases, J lost 3 bases, and 6 bases lay in between. This CDR3 is built from 13 residues. Germline CDR1 SGHDT, CDR2 YYEEEE.

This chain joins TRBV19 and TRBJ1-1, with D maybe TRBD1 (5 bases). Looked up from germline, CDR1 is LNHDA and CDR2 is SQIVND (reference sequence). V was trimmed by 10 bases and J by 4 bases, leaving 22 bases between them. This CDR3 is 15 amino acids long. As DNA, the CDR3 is TGTGCCACCCGCCCTACAGAAGGGGAGGCCACTGAAGCTTTCTTT. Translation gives CATRPTEGEATEAFF.

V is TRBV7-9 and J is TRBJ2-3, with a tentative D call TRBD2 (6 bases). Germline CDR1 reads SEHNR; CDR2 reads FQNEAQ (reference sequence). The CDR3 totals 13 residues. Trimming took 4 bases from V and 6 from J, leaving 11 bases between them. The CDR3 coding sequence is TGTGCCAGCAGCTCCTGGACTAACGATACGCAGTATTTT. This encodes CASSSWTNDTQYF.

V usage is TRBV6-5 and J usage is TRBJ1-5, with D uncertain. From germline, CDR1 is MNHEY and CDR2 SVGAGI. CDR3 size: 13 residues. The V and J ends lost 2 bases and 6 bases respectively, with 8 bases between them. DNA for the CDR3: TGTGCCAGCAGTTACGGAGGATCTCAGCCCCAGCATTTT. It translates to CASSYGGSQPQHF.

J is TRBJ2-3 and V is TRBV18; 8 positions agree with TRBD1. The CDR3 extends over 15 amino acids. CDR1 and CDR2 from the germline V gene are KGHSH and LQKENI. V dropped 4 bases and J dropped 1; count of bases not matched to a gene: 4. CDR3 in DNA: TGTGCCAGCTCACAAACGGGACAGGGCACAGATACGCAGTATTTT. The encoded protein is CASSQTGQGTDTQYF. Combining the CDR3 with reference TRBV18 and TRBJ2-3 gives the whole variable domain NAGVMQNPRHLVRRRGQEARLRCSPMKGHSHVYWYRQLPEEGLKFMVYLQKENIIDESGMPKERFSAEFPKEGPSILRIQQVVRGDSAAYFCASSQTGQGTDTQYFGPGTRLTVL.

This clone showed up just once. CDR3 sequence reads: CASSPLWGETYEQYF. The CDR3 DNA sequence: TGTGCCAGCTCACCCCTCTGGGGGGAGACCTACGAGCAGTACTTC. The chain has TRBV18 and TRBJ2-7; TRBD2 is a possible D gene (6 bases). The ends were cut back, 3 bases at V and 2 bases at J, with 14 bases in the middle. The CDR3 is 15 residues long. The germline V gene has CDR1 KGHSH and CDR2 LQKENI.

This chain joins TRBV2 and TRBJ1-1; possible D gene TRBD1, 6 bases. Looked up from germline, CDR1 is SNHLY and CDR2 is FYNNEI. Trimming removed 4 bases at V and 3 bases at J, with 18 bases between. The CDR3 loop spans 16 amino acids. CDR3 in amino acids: CASSGGQGRRYTEAFF. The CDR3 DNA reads TGTGCCAGCAGTGGGGGGCAGGGACGGAGGTACACTGAAGCTTTCTTT. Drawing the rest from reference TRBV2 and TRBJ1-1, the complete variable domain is EPEVTQTPSHQVTQMGQEVILRCVPISNHLYFYWYRQILGQKVEFLVSFYNNEISEKSEIFDDQFSVERPDGSNFTLKIRSTKLEDSAMYFCASSGGQGRRYTEAFFGQGTRLTVV.

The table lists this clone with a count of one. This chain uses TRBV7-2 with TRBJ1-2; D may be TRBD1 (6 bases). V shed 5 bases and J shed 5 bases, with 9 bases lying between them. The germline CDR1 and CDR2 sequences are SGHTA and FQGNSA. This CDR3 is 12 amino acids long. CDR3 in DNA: TGTGCCAGCAGCCTACAGGGTTATGGCTACACCTTC. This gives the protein CASSLQGYGYTF.

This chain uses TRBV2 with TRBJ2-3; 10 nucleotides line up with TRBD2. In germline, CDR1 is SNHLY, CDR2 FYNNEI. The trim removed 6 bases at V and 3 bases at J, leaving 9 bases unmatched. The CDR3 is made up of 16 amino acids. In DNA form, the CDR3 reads TGTGCCAGCAGGAACAGGGAACTAGCGGGGACAGATACGCAGTATTTT. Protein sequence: CASRNRELAGTDTQYF.

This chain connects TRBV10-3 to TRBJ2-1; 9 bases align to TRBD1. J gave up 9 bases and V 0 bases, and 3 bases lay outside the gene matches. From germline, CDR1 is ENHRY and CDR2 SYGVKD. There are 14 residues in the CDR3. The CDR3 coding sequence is TGTGCCATCAGTGAGTCGACAGGGGGTACTGAGCAGTTCTTC. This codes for CAISESTGGTEQFF.

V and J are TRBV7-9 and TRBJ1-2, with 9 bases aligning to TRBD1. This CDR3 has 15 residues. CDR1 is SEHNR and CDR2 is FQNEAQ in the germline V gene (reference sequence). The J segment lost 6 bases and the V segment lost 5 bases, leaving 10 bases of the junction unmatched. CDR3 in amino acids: CASSIEQGQGNGYTF. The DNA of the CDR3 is TGTGCCAGCAGCATCGAACAGGGACAGGGCAATGGCTACACCTTC.

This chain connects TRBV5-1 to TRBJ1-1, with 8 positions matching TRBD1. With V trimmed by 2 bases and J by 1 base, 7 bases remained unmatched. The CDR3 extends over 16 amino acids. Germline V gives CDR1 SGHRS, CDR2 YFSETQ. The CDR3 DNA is TGCGCCAGCAGCTTTGCCCTGGGACAGGCGAACACTGAAGCTTTCTTT. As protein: CASSFALGQANTEAFF.